This TCR beta chain was observed in a study of human T cells and chemical hapten exposure. Overall study: Patch tests put 0.01% DPC on the upper back, read at 6 days. Minor volume differences among pooled libraries chiefly drove per-sample TCR yield variation.

Time point given: pre-sensitization, week 0. The treatment denotes: therapeutic diphenylcyclopropenone sensitization with weekly scalp DPC. The authors' total RNA extraction used unfractionated whole blood. With 2 bases removed from V and 1 base from J, the gap between germline ends came to 14 bases. CDR3 length equals 16 residues. The germline V gene has CDR1 SGHVS and CDR2 FQNEAQ. TCRdb re-called the RACE reads with MiXCR, one entry per CDR3 protein. Of tens of thousands of distinct CDR3 sequences in the sample, approximately 9.5% were seen once. The specimen was whole blood, collected in connection with sensitization to the hapten diphenylcyclopropenone (DPC). The chain has TRBV7-8 and TRBJ1-1; D uncertain. The sequence was obtained from a woman aged 25 to 39 with alopecia areata. Some clones in this sample may be carry-over from other donors' samples. This CDR3 is CASSLSQAARNTEAFF. For the CDR3, the DNA is TGTGCCAGCAGCTTAAGTCAGGCTGCTAGGAACACTGAAGCTTTCTTT.